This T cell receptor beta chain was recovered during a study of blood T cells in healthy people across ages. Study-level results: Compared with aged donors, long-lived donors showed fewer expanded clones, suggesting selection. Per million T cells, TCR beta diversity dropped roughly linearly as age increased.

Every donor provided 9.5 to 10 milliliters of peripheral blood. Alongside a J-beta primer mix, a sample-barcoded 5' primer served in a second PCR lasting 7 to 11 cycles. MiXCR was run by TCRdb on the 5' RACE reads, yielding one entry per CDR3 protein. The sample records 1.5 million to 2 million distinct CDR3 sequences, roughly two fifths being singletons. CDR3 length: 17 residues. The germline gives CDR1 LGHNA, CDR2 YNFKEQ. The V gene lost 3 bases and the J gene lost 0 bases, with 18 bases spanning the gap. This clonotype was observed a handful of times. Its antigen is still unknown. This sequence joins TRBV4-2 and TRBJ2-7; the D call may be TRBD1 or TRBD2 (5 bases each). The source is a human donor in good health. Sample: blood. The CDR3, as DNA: TGTGCCAGCAGCCAGCAGAGAGGGACGGGGAGCTCCTACGAGCAGTACTTC. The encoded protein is CASSQQRGTGSSYEQYF.